The clone carrying this T cell receptor (beta chain) was detected only a few times. The same CDR3 is also encoded by other DNA sequences in this sample. In the CD4+ fraction, cells were divided into CD45RA+ naive and CD45RA-negative memory subsets. Data came from immunoSEQ multiplex PCR; TCRdb stores just in-frame clones and leaves some out. This table holds hundreds of thousands of clones, around 67% found once. This entry belongs to a study of shared clonotypes between healthy human individuals. V was clipped by 6 bases and J by 3 bases, with 5 bases between them. From germline, CDR1 is KGHSH and CDR2 LQKENI. There are 11 residues in the CDR3.

The sequence came from a woman aged 25 to 39 in good health. Material: memory CD4+ T cells sorted from blood. Subset given: CD45RA-negative fraction. The chain carries TRBV18 and TRBJ1-1; D is undetermined. This CDR3 is CASSGDTEAFF. DNA for the CDR3: TGTGCCAGCTCTGGGGACACTGAAGCTTTCTTT.